The 25 T cell receptor beta chains below were found in one sample sequenced in a study of type 1 regulatory T cells. These receptors lack a known antigen. Via MiXCR, TCRdb re-called the reads, giving one row per CDR3 protein. This sample has about 60,000 distinct CDR3 sequences, with about 48% found just once. Sequencing input: cultured non-Tr1 T cells, either the whole culture or a sorted T cell fraction (not recorded which). The receptor set was obtained from a human donor in good health.

The chain couples TRBV13 to TRBJ2-7, with 7 bases identical to TRBD1. This CDR3 comprises 14 residues. Looked up from germline, CDR1 is PRHDT and CDR2 is FYEKMQ (reference sequence). J gave up 3 bases and V 2 bases, and 4 bases lay outside the gene matches. Written as DNA, the CDR3 is TGTGCCAGCAGCTTACGGGACAGTAGCTACGAGCAGTACTTC. It specifies CASSLRDSSYEQYF.

The chain has TRBV20-1 and TRBJ2-5; no clear D. The V and J ends lost 6 bases and 5 bases respectively, with 7 bases between them. CDR3 length equals 10 residues. Germline CDR1 DFQATT, CDR2 SNEGSKA (reference sequence). The CDR3 nucleotides are TGCAGTGCGGCAGTGGAGACCCAGTACTTC. Encoded protein: CSAAVETQYF.

V gene TRBV5-1 combines with J gene TRBJ1-1; the D gene is possibly TRBD1 (6 bases). CDR1 is SGHRS, CDR2 YFSETQ, per germline. V was trimmed by 0 bases and J by 4 bases, leaving 13 bases between them. The CDR3 contains 15 residues. CDR3 bases: TGCGCCAGCAGCTTGGGTACAGGGCTCTCCACTGAAGCTTTCTTT. Protein: CASSLGTGLSTEAFF.

The V call is TRBV7-9, the J call TRBJ1-6, with a possible D match to TRBD1 (6 bases). The CDR3 is 18 amino acids. V lost 4 bases and J 5 bases, leaving 21 bases between the germline ends. Per the germline V gene, CDR1 is SEHNR and CDR2 is FQNEAQ (reference sequence). CDR3 bases: TGTGCCAGCAGCTCCCCGCGACGGGGGGGCGGCGATAATTCACCCCTCCACTTT. It is translated as CASSSPRRGGGDNSPLHF.

This clonotype came up a few times. J is TRBJ2-1 and V is TRBV5-1, with 8 bases matching TRBD2. The V gene's germline CDR1 is SGHRS and CDR2 YFSETQ. V shed 4 bases, J shed 4 bases, and the junction held 10 bases outside the gene matches. This CDR3 is built from 16 residues. The CDR3 DNA sequence: TGCGCCAGCAGCCCGACGGGACTAGAGGGGTACAATGAGCAGTTCTTC. This gives the protein CASSPTGLEGYNEQFF.

The CDR3 loop is CSVPGAVQETQYF. The CDR3, as DNA: TGCAGCGTCCCGGGGGCCGTCCAAGAGACCCAGTACTTC. This sequence joins TRBV29-1 and TRBJ2-5, with D perhaps matching TRBD1 or TRBD2 (6 bases each). The V gene lost 6 bases and the J gene lost 1 base, with 12 bases spanning the gap. In germline, CDR1 is SQVTM, CDR2 ANQGSEA. The CDR3 runs to 13 residues.

The chain uses TRBV9 and TRBJ1-1; D is unclear. The germline V gene has CDR1 SGDLS and CDR2 YYNGEE. V was pared by 1 base and J by 1 base, with 8 bases between. The CDR3 has 14 residues. The CDR3, as DNA: TGTGCCAGCAGCGTATTTGGGAGGAACACTGAAGCTTTCTTT. Amino acids: CASSVFGRNTEAFF.

The chain employs TRBV11-2 and TRBJ2-7; 7 bases line up with TRBD1. V shed 5 bases, J shed 2 bases, and the junction held 9 bases outside the gene matches. This CDR3 comprises 15 residues. The V gene's germline CDR1 is SGHAT and CDR2 FQNNGV. The CDR3 DNA follows: TGTGCCAGCAGCCTAGGAGGACAGGACGCCTACGAGCAGTACTTC. Protein product: CASSLGGQDAYEQYF.

The chain has TRBV7-2 and TRBJ1-3; 11 bases fit TRBD1. J lost 7 bases, V lost 4 bases, and 6 bases had no gene match. Germline lookup yields CDR1 SGHTA and CDR2 FQGNSA. The CDR3 spans 15 residues. DNA for the CDR3: TGTGCCAGCAGCTCAAGGACAGGGGGCCTCAACACCATATATTTT. It codes for CASSSRTGGLNTIYF.

This clonotype occurred a few times. The rearrangement joins TRBV5-1 to TRBJ2-5, with D possibly being TRBD1 or TRBD2 (6 bases each). V lost 0 bases, J lost 5 bases, and 17 bases lay in between. CDR1 is SGHRS, CDR2 YFSETQ, per germline. This CDR3 is built from 16 residues. In DNA, the CDR3 is TGCGCCAGCAGCTTGGGCCTGGGGGGCCCCCAGGAGACCCAGTACTTC. This codes for CASSLGLGGPQETQYF.

The rearrangement uses TRBV5-1 and TRBJ1-1; D may be TRBD1 (5 bases). Trimming left V 0 bases short and J 7 bases short, with 13 bases between. The CDR3 is 14 amino acids. CDR1 SGHRS and CDR2 YFSETQ come from the germline V gene. The CDR3 nucleotides are TGCGCCAGCAGCTTGGAGGGGTTGAGAGGTGAAGCTTTCTTT. Translation: CASSLEGLRGEAFF.

This clonotype came up a few times. The chain joins TRBV6-2 or TRBV6-3 to TRBJ2-3; the match to TRBD2 covers 10 bases. This CDR3 contains 15 residues. V lost 1 base and J lost 6; bases outside the gene matches: 4. Germline values: CDR1 MNHEY, CDR2 SVGEGT. The CDR3 protein is CASSYLAGGSDTQYF. The CDR3 DNA follows: TGTGCCAGCAGTTACTTAGCGGGGGGATCGGATACGCAGTATTTT.

This clonotype is medium-sized (0.01 to 0.1%) in the sample. The chain carries TRBV11-2 and TRBJ2-1; D assignment may be TRBD1 or TRBD2 (7 bases each). V was clipped by 3 bases and J by 13 bases, with 16 bases between them. Germline V gene lookup returns CDR1 SGHAT and CDR2 FQNNGV. The CDR3 length is 13 residues. DNA of the CDR3: TGTGCCAGCAGCTTGGAGGGGGCGGGGGCCCAGTTCTTC. Translation: CASSLEGAGAQFF.

J is TRBJ1-2 and V is TRBV28, with D perhaps TRBD1 (6 bases). Germline V gives CDR1 MDHEN, CDR2 SYDVKM. The CDR3 is 14 amino acids. V lost 6 bases and J 5 bases, leaving 16 bases between the germline ends. CDR3 sequence reads: CASSSGGRGYGYTF. CDR3 nucleotide sequence: TGTGCCAGCAGCTCCGGGGGCCGAGGGTATGGCTACACCTTC.

Only a few counts were recorded for this clonotype. V usage is TRBV7-9 and J usage is TRBJ2-7; unclear D gene. Germline V gene data show CDR1 as SEHNR and CDR2 as FQNEAQ (reference sequence). This CDR3 contains 14 residues. The V gene lost 5 bases and the J gene lost 3 bases, with 14 bases spanning the gap. CDR3 sequence (DNA): TGTGCCAGCAGCCCCACACTCCCGGGCTACGAGCAGTACTTC. Translation gives CASSPTLPGYEQYF.

This chain connects TRBV5-1 to TRBJ2-1; 8 bases are shared with TRBD1. V lost 3 bases, J lost 7 bases, and 6 bases stayed unmatched. The CDR3 has 14 residues. Germline V CDR1 and CDR2: SGHRS, YFSETQ. The CDR3 sequence: CASSWVQGENEQFF. DNA for the CDR3: TGCGCCAGCAGCTGGGTACAGGGGGAGAATGAGCAGTTCTTC. Combining the CDR3 with reference TRBV5-1 and TRBJ2-1 gives the whole variable domain KAGVTQTPRYLIKTRGQQVTLSCSPISGHRSVSWYQQTPGQGLQFLFEYFSETQRNKGNFPGRFSGRQFSNSRSEMNVSTLELGDSALYLCASSWVQGENEQFFGPGTRLTVL.

This clonotype has just a few counts. The CDR3 region is CASSQDHGLTKETQYF. In nucleotides, the CDR3 is TGCGCCAGCAGCCAAGATCATGGACTAACGAAAGAGACCCAGTACTTC. The chain combines TRBV4-3 with TRBJ2-5; TRBD2 is a possible D gene (6 bases). The CDR3 is 16 residues long. Trimming took off 0 bases at V and 3 bases at J, with 14 bases between the two ends. The germline gives CDR1 LGHNA, CDR2 YSLEER.

This clonotype was found a few times. The chain recombines TRBV12-3 or TRBV12-4 with TRBJ2-5, with a weak D call TRBD1 (5 bases). V was pared by 6 bases and J by 4 bases, with 15 bases between. This CDR3 contains 14 residues. CDR3 amino acids: CASSLGPSGETQYF. CDR3 sequence (DNA): TGTGCCAGCAGCTTGGGGCCGTCGGGAGAGACCCAGTACTTC.

This clonotype was seen a handful of times. The chain carries TRBV7-2 and TRBJ2-7, with TRBD1 matching over 7 bases. The CDR3 has 16 amino acids. Germline trimming cut 4 bases from V and 4 bases from J; bases unmatched to any gene: 13. From germline, CDR1 is SGHTA and CDR2 FQGNSA. The CDR3 region is CASSSRGPGRNYEQYF. CDR3 nucleotides: TGTGCCAGCAGCTCGAGGGGGCCGGGACGGAATTACGAGCAGTACTTC.

Only a few counts were recorded for this clonotype. The chain recombines TRBV12-3 or TRBV12-4 with TRBJ2-6; D remains unclear. This CDR3 region has 18 residues. V dropped 6 bases and J dropped 6 bases, with 24 bases sitting between them. The CDR3 sequence: CASRRLGSTFSEANVLTF. Written as DNA, the CDR3 is TGTGCCAGCAGAAGATTAGGCAGCACGTTTTCCGAGGCCAACGTCCTGACTTTC.

The rearrangement uses TRBV3-1 and TRBJ2-1; the match to TRBD2 covers 9 bases. Germline CDR1 reads LGHDT; CDR2 reads YNNKEL (reference sequence). The CDR3 has 15 amino acids. The J segment lost 6 bases and the V segment lost 8 bases, leaving 11 bases of the junction unmatched. CDR3 bases: TGTGCCAGCTCCTTGTCCGGGACTAGCATCAATGAGCAGTTCTTC. It specifies CASSLSGTSINEQFF.

The CDR3: CSASPPAGAPFTDTQYF. The CDR3, as DNA: TGCAGTGCTAGCCCCCCCGCGGGCGCCCCATTCACAGATACGCAGTATTTT. This chain joins TRBV20-1 and TRBJ2-3; D possibly corresponds to TRBD2 (5 bases). There are 17 residues in the CDR3. Germline CDR1 reads DFQATT; CDR2 reads SNEGSKA (reference sequence). V lost 3 bases and J lost 2, with 21 bases in between.

This chain connects TRBV12-3 or TRBV12-4 to TRBJ2-5, with TRBD2 matching over 9 bases. The CDR3 consists of 15 residues. The junction had 8 bases not matched to a gene; V was cut back by 4 bases and J by 5 bases. The CDR3 protein is CASSWGLAGLETQYF. The CDR3 coding sequence is TGTGCCAGCAGTTGGGGGCTAGCGGGGTTGGAGACCCAGTACTTC.

The V and J genes are TRBV5-1 and TRBJ2-7; tentatively, D is TRBD2 (5 bases). The germline V and J ends were trimmed by 7 bases and 0 bases, with 14 bases remaining between them. This CDR3 region has 14 residues. Germline values: CDR1 SGHRS, CDR2 YFSETQ. CDR3 in amino acids: CASAIGGFSYEQYF. Written as DNA, the CDR3 is TGCGCCAGCGCTATAGGCGGGTTCTCCTACGAGCAGTACTTC.

For this clonotype: A much bigger clone sits one base away, suggesting this may be a read error. V gene TRBV6-1 combines with J gene TRBJ1-4; TRBD1 matches at 8 bases. This CDR3 region has 17 residues. Germline V lookup: CDR1 MNHNS, CDR2 SASEGT. The CDR3 DNA reads TGTGCCAGCAATGAAGGACGACAGGGGCCGCGGAGTGAAAAACTGTTTTTT. Translation: CASNEGRQGPRSEKLFF.